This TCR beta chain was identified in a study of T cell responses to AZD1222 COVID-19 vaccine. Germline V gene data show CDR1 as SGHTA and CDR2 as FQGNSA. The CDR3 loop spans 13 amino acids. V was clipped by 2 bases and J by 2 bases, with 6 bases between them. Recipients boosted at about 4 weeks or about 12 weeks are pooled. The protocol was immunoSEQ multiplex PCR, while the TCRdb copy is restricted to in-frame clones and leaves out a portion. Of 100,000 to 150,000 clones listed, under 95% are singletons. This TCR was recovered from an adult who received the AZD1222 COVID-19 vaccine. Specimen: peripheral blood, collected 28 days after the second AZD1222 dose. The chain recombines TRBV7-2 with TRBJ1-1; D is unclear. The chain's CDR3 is CASSLHRNTEAFF. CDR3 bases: TGTGCCAGCAGCTTACACCGCAACACTGAAGCTTTCTTT.